Shown below are 8 T cell receptor beta chains from a single sample sequenced in a study of blood T cell repertoires in COVID-19. The method was immunoSEQ multiplex PCR; TCRdb's version includes in-frame clones alone and lacks a portion of them. The sample contains about 45,000 clones, nearly 80% of which appear only once. The sample comprised peripheral blood. These TCRs come from a man aged 70 or older with acute or convalescent COVID-19.

The chain recombines TRBV27 with TRBJ1-2; 9 nucleotides agree with TRBD1. V lost 1 base, J lost 7 bases, and 7 bases stayed unmatched. Germline CDR1 is MNHEY and CDR2 is SMNVEV (reference sequence). The CDR3 has 15 amino acids. CDR3 region: CASSLLGTGWSGYTF. The CDR3 DNA reads TGTGCCAGCAGTTTATTAGGGACAGGGTGGAGTGGCTACACCTTC.

The chain has TRBV7-2 and TRBJ2-3; D gene uncertain. This CDR3 contains 15 residues. V was shortened by 5 bases and J by 0 bases, with 12 bases between the two germline ends. Germline CDR1 reads SGHTA; CDR2 reads FQGNSA. The CDR3 DNA reads TGTGCCAGCAGCCTCTGGGCAGGCAGCACAGATACGCAGTATTTT. As protein: CASSLWAGSTDTQYF.

CDR3 coding DNA: TGTGCCAGCAGCTTCCCCGGGAAGAATTCACCCCTCCACTTT. It codes for CASSFPGKNSPLHF. The J gene is TRBJ1-6, the V gene TRBV5-6; D gene uncertain. Germline lookup yields CDR1 SGHDT and CDR2 YYEEEE. Trimming shortened V by 2 bases and J by 7 bases, and 10 bases separated the two germline ends. CDR3 length: 14 amino acids.

This clone was detected only once. The chain combines TRBV30 with TRBJ1-4; perhaps TRBD1 as D (5 bases). The CDR3 is made up of 14 amino acids. CDR1 GTSNPN and CDR2 SVGIG come from the germline V gene (reference sequence). V gave up 0 bases and J gave up 11 bases, with 16 bases separating them. CDR3 DNA sequence: TGTGCCTGGAGTGTTAGGGGCCCCCAGAGGAAACTGTTTTTT. Translated: CAWSVRGPQRKLFF.

V usage is TRBV19 and J usage is TRBJ2-7; possible D gene TRBD1, 5 bases. The V gene lost 4 bases and the J gene lost 2 bases, with 6 bases spanning the gap. Germline V gene sequence: CDR1 LNHDA, CDR2 SQIVND (reference sequence). This CDR3 has 12 residues. The CDR3 region is CASSSRAYEQYF. The CDR3 DNA is TGTGCCAGTAGTAGCAGGGCCTACGAGCAGTACTTC.

J is TRBJ2-5 and V is TRBV3-1 (or the pseudogene TRBV3-2); TRBD2 is a possible D gene (6 bases). The V and J ends lost 1 base and 1 base respectively, with 13 bases between them. CDR1 LGHDT and CDR2 YNNKEL come from the germline V gene (reference sequence). This CDR3 comprises 16 residues. The CDR3 here is CASSQAMVAAQETQYF. CDR3 bases: TGTGCCAGCAGCCAAGCGATGGTAGCGGCCCAAGAGACCCAGTACTTC.

J is TRBJ1-2 and V is TRBV27, with D hard to call. CDR3 length: 13 amino acids. The V end lost 5 bases, the J end lost 0 bases, and 7 bases lay between the germline ends. CDR1 and CDR2 from the germline V gene are MNHEY and SMNVEV (reference sequence). CDR3 loop: CASSPSPNYGYTF. DNA for the CDR3: TGTGCCAGCAGTCCGTCCCCTAACTATGGCTACACCTTC.

The CDR3 loop is CASSLQGGNYGYTF. The DNA for the CDR3 is TGTGCCAGTAGTCTCCAGGGAGGTAACTATGGCTACACCTTC. The chain employs TRBV19 and TRBJ1-2, with D possibly matching TRBD1 (5 bases). Germline CDR1 is LNHDA and CDR2 is SQIVND (reference sequence). CDR3 length: 14 residues. V lost 5 bases, J lost 1 base, and 11 bases lay in between.